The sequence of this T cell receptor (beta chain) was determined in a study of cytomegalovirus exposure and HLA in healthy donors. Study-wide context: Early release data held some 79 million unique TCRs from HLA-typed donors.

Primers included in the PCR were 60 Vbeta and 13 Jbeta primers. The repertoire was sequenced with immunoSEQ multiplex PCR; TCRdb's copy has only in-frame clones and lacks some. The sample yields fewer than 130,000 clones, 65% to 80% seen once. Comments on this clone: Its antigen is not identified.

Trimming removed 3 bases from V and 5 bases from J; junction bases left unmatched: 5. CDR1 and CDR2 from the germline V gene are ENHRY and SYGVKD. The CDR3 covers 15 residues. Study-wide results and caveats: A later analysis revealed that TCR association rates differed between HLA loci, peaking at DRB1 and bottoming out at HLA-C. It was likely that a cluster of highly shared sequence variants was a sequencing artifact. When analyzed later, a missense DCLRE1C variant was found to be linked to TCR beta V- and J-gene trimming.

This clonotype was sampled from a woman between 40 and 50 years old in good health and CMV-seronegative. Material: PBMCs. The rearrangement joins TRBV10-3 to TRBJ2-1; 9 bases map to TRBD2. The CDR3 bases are TGTGCCATCAGTGATCGACTAGCGGACGACAATGAGCAGTTCTTC. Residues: CAISDRLADDNEQFF.